This TCR beta chain was obtained from a study of spatial heterogeneity in lung cancer. V lost 6 bases to trimming and J lost 5 bases; unmatched junction nucleotides: 21. The CDR3 runs 17 residues. The germline V gene has CDR1 SQVTM and CDR2 ANQGSEA. The time point: blood at routine non-recurrence follow-up after resection. MiXCR, run by TCRdb on the 5' RACE reads, gives a single entry per CDR3 protein. The repertoire consists of roughly 72,000 distinct CDR3 sequences, with approximately 9% occurring once and the leading ten covering approximately 1.8%. The sample holds many counts of this clonotype. V and J are TRBV29-1 and TRBJ1-2; TRBD1 matches 7 bases. Specimen: PBMCs, collected at follow-up. This TCR derives from a female donor with early-stage non-small cell lung cancer. The CDR3 DNA is TGCAGCGTCGAGGGCCCCAGGACAGGAAACGCTGGGTATGGCTACACCTTC. Translated: CSVEGPRTGNAGYGYTF.